These T cell receptor beta chains were read from a single sample in a study of early T cells in non-severe SARS-CoV-2 infection. TCRdb ran MiXCR on the 5' RACE reads and lists one entry per CDR3 protein. Among over 50,000 distinct CDR3 sequences listed, under 15% were seen once. Here the sequenced sample was whole blood, taken at baseline. Source of these receptors: an adult who was a healthcare worker with PCR-confirmed SARS-CoV-2 infection or an uninfected control (not recorded which). CDR3s leave out the opening cysteine and the closing phenylalanine or tryptophan.

length | J | V | CDR3
12 | TRBJ2-3 | TRBV7-3 | ASRLGLAGDTQY
11 | TRBJ2-5 | TRBV19 | ASRGGLAETQY
13 | TRBJ2-7 | TRBV10-1 | ASSDISAGRNEQY
13 | TRBJ1-2 | TRBV3-1 | ASSQFYANNYGYT
13 | TRBJ1-6 | TRBV7-6 | ASSRSGSNNSPLH
12 | TRBJ1-2 | TRBV5-1 | ASSLGGPNYGYT
11 | TRBJ2-7 | TRBV27 | ASSSQISYEQY
14 | TRBJ2-3 | TRBV25-1 | ASSEGLAGGGDTQY
11 | TRBJ1-5 | TRBV28 | ASRQGSNQPQH
15 | TRBJ2-5 | TRBV5-1 | ASSLGGLAGVKETQY
10 | TRBJ2-1 | TRBV7-6 | ASSLVQAGKF
11 | TRBJ2-1 | TRBV11-2 | ASSLGLNNEQF
11 | TRBJ2-3 | TRBV11-2 | AIPRDGADTQY
15 | TRBJ2-3 | TRBV4-2 | ASSRPEAGLGTDTQY
13 | TRBJ1-5 | TRBV19 | ASSIGRLGGQPQH
9 | TRBJ2-5 | TRBV19 | ASSRGETQY
11 | TRBJ1-2 | TRBV6-5 | ASSLTGINGYT
12 | TRBJ2-1 | TRBV30 | AWNRDGSYNEQF
14 | TRBJ2-3 | TRBV4-1 | ASSKQGTVATDTQY
14 | TRBJ2-5 | TRBV2 | ASSDIRLTLQETQY
12 | TRBJ1-1 | TRBV6-5 | ASSTTDRNTEAF
12 | TRBJ1-1 | TRBV18 | ASSLTEMNTEAF
13 | TRBJ2-6 | TRBV29-1 | SVLNRRSGANVLT
15 | TRBJ2-1 | TRBV21-1 | ASSKAGAGFANNEQF
12 | TRBJ2-7 | TRBV29-1 | SVGSGTPRFEQY
11 | TRBJ2-1 | TRBV2 | ASSVDRYNEQF
13 | TRBJ2-3 | TRBV5-1 | ASSLGDREADTQY
10 | TRBJ1-2 | TRBV29-1 | SVATRGYGYT
13 | TRBJ1-4 | TRBV6-1 | ASSEFQGINEKLF
10 | TRBJ1-1 | TRBV7-9 | ASTIMNTEAF
15 | TRBJ2-3 | TRBV4-2 | ASSPKPGGGYTDTQY
13 | TRBJ2-7 | TRBV5-1 | ASSSTSGRTYEQY